This TCR beta chain was identified during a study of blood T cell repertoires in COVID-19. Study summary: T cells, B-cell-depleted T cells, or PBMCs supplied cDNA or gDNA.

The repertoire was sequenced with immunoSEQ multiplex PCR; TCRdb's copy has only in-frame clones and lacks some. The sample lists under 250,000 clones, over 75% seen once, with roughly a sixth in the top ten. The germline CDR1 and CDR2 sequences are SGHRS and YFSETQ. The ends lost 0 bases at V and 1 base at J; junction bases unmatched: 6. This CDR3 comprises 16 residues. Sample: peripheral blood. This TCR was sampled from a man aged 45 to 65 with COVID-19, enrolled during active disease. J is TRBJ2-7 and V is TRBV5-1, with TRBD1 matching over 8 bases. The CDR3 bases are TGCGCCAGCAGCTTGGATTCAGGGGGCACGTCCTACGAGCAGTACTTC. Translated, it gives CASSLDSGGTSYEQYF.